The source of this TCR beta chain is a study of blood T cell repertoires in COVID-19 (dated by TCRdb to the early 2020s). Some background on the complete study: Samples from collaborators originated in the United States, Italy and Spain and spanned both the acute and convalescent phases of COVID-19. The repertoires were released in a freely available public database meant as a resource for research on the immune response to SARS-CoV-2. Where available, HLA class I and class II types were taken from metadata supplied by the sample provider and were not determined by assay-based typing. The prospective study material was composed of cDNA or gDNA derived from T cells, B-cell-depleted T cells, or PBMCs. Subjects who had been exposed to COVID-19, were actively infected with it, or had recovered from it provided the deeply sampled blood TCRbeta repertoires that made up the dataset. Nearly every sample came with metadata listing a de-identified subject ID, COVID-19 status, age in years and sex. Samples came from the ongoing ImmuneRACE study (first 160 participants) plus 1,254 subjects from 6 global collaborators.

V is reduced by 6 bases and J by 5 bases, leaving a spacing of 13 bases between them. The germline V gene (reference sequence) provides CDR1 WNHNN and CDR2 SYGVQD. From its cysteine to its phenylalanine, the CDR3 spans 13 amino acids. Left in the record is the CDR3 DNA by itself, 39 bases read in frame from the first base. This clone was detected only a few times. Its antigen target is currently unknown. Base qualities are not at hand, and no much larger clone is one base apart. Broader findings and caveats from the paper: How much clinical and demographic metadata was included differed by source and by participant, and the metadata was provided uncurated.

Each collaborating institution followed its own protocols to collect whole blood in K2EDTA tubes. For TCRbeta analysis, collaborator samples were shipped as frozen whole blood, as isolated PBMCs, or as DNA extracted from either sample type. TCRbeta CDR3 regions were amplified from genomic DNA using the immunoSEQ Assay, a bias-controlled multiplex PCR. The authors processed their data as follows. Nucleated cell counts per sample were estimated from amplification of reference gene primers within the assay. To quantify the absolute abundance of each unique TCRbeta CDR3 rearrangement, sequence reads were collapsed and filtered. For each sample, productive Simpson clonality was calculated by taking the square root of Simpson's diversity index across productive rearrangements. The immuneACCESS repertoire file appears here via TCRdb, limited to in-frame rearrangements. These files lack a portion of the clones; in checked studies, under half of the deficit traces to unresolved V genes, and the cause of the others is not known. The DNA was the basis for D and trimming; V, J and clone size are from that table. The sample profile shows 200,000 to 250,000 clones; 85% to 90% of them were found once. The ten largest make up 1.5% of the sample.

The chain couples TRBV10-1 to TRBJ1-2, with the D segment identity uncertain. Sequencing was performed on peripheral blood. The TCR originated in a man in his late teens or twenties with active or convalescent COVID-19. The DNA reads TGCGCCAGCAGCAAGCCCACCTCATATGGCTACACCTTC. Its protein reads: CASSKPTSYGYTF.